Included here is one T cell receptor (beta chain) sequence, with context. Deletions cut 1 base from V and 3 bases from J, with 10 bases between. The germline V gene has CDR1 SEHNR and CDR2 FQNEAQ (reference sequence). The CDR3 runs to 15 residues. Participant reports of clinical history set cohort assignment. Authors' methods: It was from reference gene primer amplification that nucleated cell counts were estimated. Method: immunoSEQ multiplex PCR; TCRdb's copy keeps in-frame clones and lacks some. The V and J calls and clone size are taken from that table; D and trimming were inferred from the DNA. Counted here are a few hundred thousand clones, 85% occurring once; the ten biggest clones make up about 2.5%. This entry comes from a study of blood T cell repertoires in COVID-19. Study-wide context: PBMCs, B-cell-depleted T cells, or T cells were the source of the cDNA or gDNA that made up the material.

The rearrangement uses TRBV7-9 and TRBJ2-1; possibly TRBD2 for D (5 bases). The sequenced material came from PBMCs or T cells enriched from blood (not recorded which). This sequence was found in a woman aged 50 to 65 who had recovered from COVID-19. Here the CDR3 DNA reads TGTGCCAGCAGCTTAGATGTAGCGCGCTACAATGAGCAGTTCTTC. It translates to CASSLDVARYNEQFF. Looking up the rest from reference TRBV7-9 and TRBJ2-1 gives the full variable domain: DTGVSQNPRHKITKRGQNVTFRCDPISEHNRLYWYRQTLGQGPEFLTYFQNEAQLEKSRLLSDRFSAERPKGSFSTLEIQRTEQGDSAMYLCASSLDVARYNEQFFGPGTRLTVL.